This T cell receptor beta chain was sequenced for a study of blood T cell repertoires in COVID-19. Participant age was roughly 18 to 89 years, and participants resided in fewer than 30 US areas. The table came from immunoSEQ multiplex PCR; TCRdb's copy has only in-frame clones and leaves some out. The data show a few hundred thousand clones, around 91% seen once. The receptor's source is a man aged 25-45 years who had recovered from COVID-19. Input material: PBMCs or T cells enriched from blood (not recorded which).

CDR3 sequence (DNA): TGTGCCAGCAGTGAAGGCGGGTTGCAGTTCTTC. Translating gives CASSEGGLQFF. This chain connects TRBV6-1 to TRBJ2-1, with a possible D match to TRBD2 (5 bases). Germline CDR1 and CDR2: MNHNS and SASEGT. The CDR3 length is 11 residues. Deletions cut 1 base from V and 12 bases from J, with 7 bases between.